This TCR beta chain was sequenced in a study of response to subunit inactivated influenza vaccine. A single record per CDR3 protein comes from TCRdb applying MiXCR to the RT-PCR reads. The sample has around 600,000 distinct CDR3 sequences, 11% seen once. The CDR3 extends over 14 amino acids. Trimming cost V 5 bases and J 6 bases, with 14 bases left between them. The germline gives CDR1 SGHTA, CDR2 FQGNSA. These same records also appear under a second study, on T cells expressing NK-cell markers. From that study: In generating TCR beta cDNA, 5'RACE template switching with UMIs was used. Dominant NKG2C+ clonotypes were found to form about 1.0-8% of CD8+ T cells in six donors. For a handful of donors, these clonotypes were likewise the leading ones in the CD3+CD56-NKG2C+ fraction. Unclear, still, was the HCMV specificity of the expanded NKG2C+ T cell clones.

Sequenced material: PBMCs from blood, taken on the day of vaccination. V and J are TRBV7-2 and TRBJ2-4; D is possibly TRBD1 (7 bases). The TCR originated in a man aged 50 to 60 who received an inactivated influenza vaccine. Here the CDR3 reads CASSTTGRGNIQYF. The CDR3 DNA is TGTGCCAGCAGCACGACAGGGCGGGGAAACATTCAGTACTTC.